The 31 T cell receptor beta chains listed next were all sequenced from one sample in a study of T-cell reconstitution after alpha-beta-depleted transplantation in children. A TCRbeta library incorporating unique molecular identifiers was prepared. A single record per CDR3 protein comes from TCRdb applying MiXCR to the PCR reads. Of about 830,000 distinct CDR3 sequences in the sample, around 17% were seen once. Sample: PBMCs, mostly from graft donor cells, taken 360 days after TCRalphabeta/CD19-depleted stem cell transplant. The receptors derive from a male patient between 5 and 17 years old who had a stem cell transplant for acute lymphoblastic leukemia, so the T cells may come from the graft donor.

The table lists this clonotype with a few counts. This chain links TRBV5-1 with TRBJ1-1; D perhaps matches TRBD1 (5 bases). CDR1 and CDR2 (germline): SGHRS, YFSETQ. V shed 7 bases and J shed 11 bases, with 27 bases lying between them. The CDR3 totals 15 residues. CDR3: CASSLYSQDLFMAFF. The CDR3 DNA reads TGCGCCAGCTCCCTCTACTCACAGGACCTCTTTATGGCTTTCTTT. Supplemented by reference TRBV5-1 and TRBJ1-1, the full variable domain reads KAGVTQTPRYLIKTRGQQVTLSCSPISGHRSVSWYQQTPGQGLQFLFEYFSETQRNKGNFPGRFSGRQFSNSRSEMNVSTLELGDSALYLCASSLYSQDLFMAFFGQGTRLTVV.

This clonotype was seen a handful of times. J is TRBJ1-5 and V is TRBV19; D gene ambiguous. V gave up 2 bases and J gave up 4 bases, with 9 bases separating them. This CDR3 is 14 amino acids long. CDR1 LNHDA and CDR2 SQIVND come from the germline V gene (reference sequence). CDR3 in DNA: TGTGCCAGTAGTATAATAGGGCGGAATCAGCCCCAGCATTTT. Translation: CASSIIGRNQPQHF.

Only a few counts were recorded for this clonotype. The chain combines TRBV7-7 with TRBJ2-3; D remains unclear. CDR1 is SSHAT, CDR2 FNYEAQ, per germline (reference sequence). This CDR3 is 14 amino acids long. The V and J ends lost 4 bases and 4 bases respectively, with 12 bases between them. The CDR3 protein is CASSSWDGADTQYF. CDR3 DNA sequence: TGTGCCAGCAGCTCCTGGGATGGGGCAGATACGCAGTATTTT. The complete variable domain, with remaining parts taken from reference TRBV7-7 and TRBJ2-3, reads GAGVSQSPRYKVTKRGQDVTLRCDPISSHATLYWYQQALGQGPEFLTYFNYEAQPDKSGLPSDRFSAERPEGSISTLTIQRTEQRDSAMYRCASSSWDGADTQYFGPGTRLTVL.

The chain uses TRBV5-1 and TRBJ2-2; D possibly matches TRBD1 or TRBD2 (5 bases each). Germline V gene sequence: CDR1 SGHRS, CDR2 YFSETQ. CDR3 length: 18 residues. Trimming cost V 0 bases and J 4 bases, with 19 bases left between them. In DNA, the CDR3 is TGCGCCAGCAGCTTGGTTCGTCCAGTGGACGGGGCCACCGGGGAGCTGTTTTTT. It yields the protein CASSLVRPVDGATGELFF.

The CDR3 is CASSLSGTSSSNEQFF. The CDR3 DNA is TGTGCCAGCAGCTTATCCGGGACTAGCAGTTCCAATGAGCAGTTCTTC. The J gene is TRBJ2-1, the V gene TRBV7-2, with TRBD2 identical over 9 bases. The CDR3 spans 16 residues. The V segment lost 2 bases and the J segment 6 bases; nucleotides outside the gene matches: 8. Germline-derived CDR1 and CDR2 are SGHTA and FQGNSA.

The rearrangement uses TRBV27 and TRBJ2-2; D is unresolved. Trimming removed 4 bases at V and 3 bases at J, with 9 bases between. This CDR3 comprises 14 residues. The germline V gene has CDR1 MNHEY and CDR2 SMNVEV (reference sequence). In nucleotides, the CDR3 is TGTGCCAGCAGTTCGACGTGGGACACCGGGGAGCTGTTTTTT. Amino acid sequence: CASSSTWDTGELFF.

The chain uses TRBV6-5 and TRBJ2-3; 11 positions agree with TRBD2. V was clipped by 0 bases and J by 8 bases; unmatched bases: 10. There are 17 residues in the CDR3. Germline values: CDR1 MNHEY, CDR2 SVGAGI. CDR3 in amino acids: CASSYSSSGLAGGTQYF. CDR3 coding DNA: TGTGCCAGCAGTTACTCTTCTTCAGGCCTAGCGGGGGGTACGCAGTATTTT.

This clonotype was seen many times. The chain recombines TRBV15 with TRBJ2-1; no definite D call. CDR1 and CDR2 from the germline V gene are LNHNV and YYDKDF (reference sequence). V was trimmed by 2 bases and J by 1 base, leaving 9 bases between them. The CDR3 runs to 15 residues. The chain's CDR3 is CATSRPGQSYNEQFF. CDR3 bases: TGTGCCACCAGCAGACCGGGCCAATCCTACAATGAGCAGTTCTTC.

The chain combines TRBV4-2 with TRBJ2-6; D may be TRBD2 (6 bases). Trimming removed 1 base at V and 1 base at J, with 11 bases between. The length of the CDR3 is 17 residues. Germline CDR1 and CDR2: LGHNA and YNFKEQ. The CDR3 DNA follows: TGTGCCAGCAGCCAAGGGAGGAGGGGTTCTGGGGCCAACGTCCTGACTTTC. This gives the protein CASSQGRRGSGANVLTF.

This clonotype was seen a handful of times. The rearrangement uses TRBV12-3 or TRBV12-4 and TRBJ2-1, with unresolved D. CDR3 size: 14 residues. V lost 5 bases, J lost 5 bases, and 13 bases lay in between. CDR3 protein: CASSLGEVDNEQFF. DNA of the CDR3: TGTGCCAGCAGTCTGGGTGAGGTAGACAATGAGCAGTTCTTC.

This clonotype was seen at least ten times. The CDR3: CATSDLGVPGRTLETQYF. CDR3 in DNA: TGTGCCACCAGTGATTTAGGGGTCCCGGGACGGACGTTAGAGACCCAGTACTTC. The chain has TRBV24-1 and TRBJ2-5; either TRBD1 or TRBD2 may supply D (5 bases each). The CDR3 covers 18 residues. V was cut by 1 base and J by 4 bases, with 21 bases left in between. Germline V lookup: CDR1 KGHDR, CDR2 SFDVKD.

The V gene is TRBV12-3 or TRBV12-4, the J gene TRBJ2-6, with TRBD2 matching 14 bases. With 7 bases clipped from V and 1 base from J, the junction kept 12 bases outside the gene matches. The CDR3 runs to 20 residues. In DNA, the CDR3 is TGTGCCAGCACCCACGCGGCGGGACTAGCGGGAGTTTCTGGGGCCAACGTCCTGACTTTC. It encodes CASTHAAGLAGVSGANVLTF.

The CDR3 nucleotides are TGCGCCAGCAGCCAAGGATCGGATCAGCCCCAGCATTTT. Its translation: CASSQGSDQPQHF. V is TRBV4-1 and J is TRBJ1-5; D not certain. Germline V gene data show CDR1 as MGHRA and CDR2 as YSYEKL. Deletions cut 1 base from V and 5 bases from J, with 6 bases between. The CDR3 sequence is 13 residues long.

There are many counts of this clonotype. The chain joins TRBV14 to TRBJ2-3; no definite D call. V was cut by 1 base and J by 4 bases, with 9 bases left in between. The CDR3 is made up of 14 amino acids. Germline V gene sequence: CDR1 SGHDN, CDR2 FVKESK. The CDR3 DNA reads as TGTGCCAGCAGCCAAGTTGGTTTCGCAGATACGCAGTATTTT. Its translation is CASSQVGFADTQYF.

V and J are TRBV4-1 and TRBJ2-3; 8 nucleotides align to TRBD2. V lost 5 bases to trimming and J lost 4 bases; unmatched junction nucleotides: 5. The CDR3 runs to 14 residues. CDR1 and CDR2 from the germline V gene are MGHRA and YSYEKL. CDR3 coding DNA: TGCGCCAGCAGCGTCAGCGGGAGTGCAGATACGCAGTATTTT. Translating it yields CASSVSGSADTQYF.

This clonotype was detected many times. The chain uses TRBV29-1 and TRBJ2-1, with TRBD2 as a possible D gene (6 bases). V lost 7 bases to trimming and J lost 2 bases, with 15 bases between them. Germline lookup yields CDR1 SQVTM and CDR2 ANQGSEA. This CDR3 spans 14 amino acids. The CDR3: CSAARGLTYNEQFF. As DNA, the CDR3 is TGCAGCGCCGCGCGGGGCTTGACCTACAATGAGCAGTTCTTC.

The V and J genes are TRBV4-1 and TRBJ2-2; perhaps TRBD2 as D (5 bases). The CDR3 consists of 15 residues. CDR1 is MGHRA and CDR2 is YSYEKL in the germline V gene. Deletions cut 1 base from V and 7 bases from J, with 13 bases between. The CDR3 sequence: CASSQVLAGGGELFF. The CDR3 DNA sequence: TGCGCCAGCAGCCAAGTTCTAGCCGGTGGCGGGGAGCTGTTTTTT.

The chain is built from TRBV5-1 and TRBJ2-7; the D gene could be TRBD1 or TRBD2 (5 bases each). CDR1 SGHRS and CDR2 YFSETQ come from the germline V gene. The CDR3 totals 13 residues. The V end was cut by 10 bases, the J end by 0 bases, with 14 bases between. The CDR3 protein is CASARGDSYEQYF. In DNA, the CDR3 is TGCGCCTCAGCGCGAGGGGACTCCTACGAGCAGTACTTC.

This clonotype has ten or more counts. This chain links TRBV5-1 with TRBJ2-7; D could derive from TRBD1 or TRBD2 (5 bases each). Trimming shortened V by 0 bases and J by 6 bases, and 19 bases separated the two germline ends. CDR3 length: 16 amino acids. Germline assignment: CDR1 SGHRS and CDR2 YFSETQ. The CDR3 DNA sequence: TGCGCCAGCAGCTTGGGCCCAGGGACCAAACACCCCGAGCAGTACTTC. Translated, it gives CASSLGPGTKHPEQYF.

The chain links TRBV10-3 to TRBJ2-1; D is unclear. The CDR3 consists of 13 residues. The germline gives CDR1 ENHRY, CDR2 SYGVKD. V was shortened by 0 bases and J by 13 bases, with 13 bases between the two germline ends. The CDR3 bases are TGTGCCATCAGTGAGTCGGTGACCATCCCCCAGTTCTTC. Amino acids: CAISESVTIPQFF.

This clonotype was seen a few times. The chain links TRBV7-3 to TRBJ2-3, with TRBD1 as a possible D gene (5 bases). Germline-derived CDR1 and CDR2 are SGHTA and FQGTGA. The CDR3 totals 15 residues. Trimming removed 1 base at V and 2 bases at J, with 10 bases between. In DNA, the CDR3 is TGTGCCAGCAGCTTAAGAGGACATGTCACAGATACGCAGTATTTT. It encodes CASSLRGHVTDTQYF. Together with reference TRBV7-3 and TRBJ2-3, the CDR3 gives the full variable domain: GAGVSQTPSNKVTEKGKYVELRCDPISGHTALYWYRQSLGQGPEFLIYFQGTGAADDSGLPNDRFFAVRPEGSVSTLKIQRTERGDSAVYLCASSLRGHVTDTQYFGPGTRLTVL.

The chain is built from TRBV20-1 and TRBJ2-7; 7 nucleotides align to TRBD2. The germline gives CDR1 DFQATT, CDR2 SNEGSKA (reference sequence). The CDR3 totals 11 residues. The CDR3: CAATSWYEQYF. CDR3 DNA: TGCGCTGCGACTAGCTGGTACGAGCAGTACTTC.

This clonotype has more than one count but fewer than ten. V gene TRBV29-1 combines with J gene TRBJ2-1, with 12 bases aligning to TRBD2. The CDR3 spans 18 residues. CDR1 is SQVTM and CDR2 is ANQGSEA in the germline V gene. V was pared by 3 bases and J by 0 bases, with 9 bases of the junction left unmatched. The CDR3 sequence: CSVEGVTSGSYSYNEQFF. DNA of the CDR3: TGCAGCGTTGAGGGTGTGACTAGCGGGAGTTACTCCTACAATGAGCAGTTCTTC.

This clonotype was seen at least ten times. This chain uses TRBV3-1 with TRBJ1-2, with no clear D. CDR3 length: 11 amino acids. Trimming took 1 base from V and 5 from J, leaving 2 bases between them. CDR1 LGHDT and CDR2 YNNKEL come from the germline V gene (reference sequence). The CDR3 reads CASSQGYGYTF. The CDR3 DNA reads TGTGCCAGCAGCCAAGGGTATGGCTACACCTTC.

This clonotype was detected ten times or more. The V gene is TRBV12-3 or TRBV12-4, the J gene TRBJ2-7, with D perhaps matching TRBD2 (5 bases). The CDR3 is 14 residues long. The ends were cut back, 2 bases at V and 3 bases at J, with 11 bases in the middle. The CDR3 loop is CASSLRGRGYEQYF. The CDR3, as DNA: TGTGCCAGCAGTTTAAGAGGGAGAGGCTACGAGCAGTACTTC.

This clonotype was seen a handful of times. The rearrangement uses TRBV20-1 and TRBJ2-3; 10 bases are shared with TRBD1. Germline-derived CDR1 and CDR2 are DFQATT and SNEGSKA (reference sequence). The CDR3 covers 21 residues. V lost 1 base to trimming and J lost 3 bases; unmatched junction nucleotides: 22. The CDR3 region is CSARAFPLPHTTGGATDTQYF. The CDR3 bases are TGCAGTGCTAGAGCATTCCCCCTTCCACACACGACAGGGGGCGCGACAGATACGCAGTATTTT.

This clonotype was counted a few times. This chain connects TRBV27 to TRBJ2-3; D gene uncertain. In germline, CDR1 is MNHEY, CDR2 SMNVEV (reference sequence). This CDR3 has 16 amino acids. The V and J ends lost 6 bases and 1 base respectively, with 17 bases between them. CDR3 in amino acids: CASSPHPRAGTDTQYF. The DNA of the CDR3 is TGTGCCAGCAGCCCCCATCCACGGGCTGGCACAGATACGCAGTATTTT.

This clonotype was picked up a small number of times. The chain is built from TRBV28 and TRBJ2-2; D possibly corresponds to TRBD2 (6 bases). In germline, CDR1 is MDHEN, CDR2 SYDVKM. The CDR3 extends over 17 amino acids. With 6 bases removed from V and 0 bases from J, the gap between germline ends came to 17 bases. The CDR3 sequence: CASSSAGPNANTGELFF. The DNA for the CDR3 is TGTGCCAGCAGCTCCGCGGGGCCGAATGCGAACACCGGGGAGCTGTTTTTT.

This clonotype has only a few counts. J is TRBJ2-1 and V is TRBV5-1; TRBD2 matches 8 bases. V shed 4 bases, J shed 8 bases, and the junction held 17 bases outside the gene matches. CDR1 and CDR2 (germline): SGHRS, YFSETQ. This CDR3 is built from 17 residues. DNA for the CDR3: TGCGCCAGCAGCACCCTAGCGGGCGGGGGGACGGTCTATGAGCAGTTCTTC. Encoded protein: CASSTLAGGGTVYEQFF. The full variable domain, in which reference TRBV5-1 and TRBJ2-1 provide the parts outside the CDR3, is KAGVTQTPRYLIKTRGQQVTLSCSPISGHRSVSWYQQTPGQGLQFLFEYFSETQRNKGNFPGRFSGRQFSNSRSEMNVSTLELGDSALYLCASSTLAGGGTVYEQFFGPGTRLTVL.

This clonotype came up a few times. The rearrangement links TRBV7-6 to TRBJ2-3; 7 nucleotides agree with TRBD2. J gave up 0 bases and V 1 base, and 4 bases lay outside the gene matches. The CDR3 is made up of 16 amino acids. The germline V gene has CDR1 SGHVS and CDR2 FNYEAQ. The CDR3 nucleotides are TGTGCCAGCAGCTTAGTGGCTAGCGGTAGCACAGATACGCAGTATTTT. Translated: CASSLVASGSTDTQYF.

The chain joins TRBV6-5 to TRBJ1-4, with a possible D match to TRBD1 (5 bases). CDR3 size: 16 residues. V was pared by 2 bases and J by 0 bases, with 10 bases between. Germline CDR1 and CDR2: MNHEY and SVGAGI. CDR3 loop: CASSYQVGATNEKLFF. In DNA, the CDR3 is TGTGCCAGCAGTTACCAAGTGGGGGCAACTAATGAAAAACTGTTTTTT.